The 30 T cell receptor beta chains presented below share a single source sample, sequenced in a study of PD-1 blockade in classical Hodgkin lymphoma. Time point noted: cycle 4 day 1 (C4D1), after five to seven weeks of nivolumab. Every patient experienced relapse after autologous stem cell transplantation, and brentuximab vedotin exposure varied. The protocol was immunoSEQ multiplex PCR, while the TCRdb copy is restricted to in-frame clones and leaves out a portion. The repertoire holds tens of thousands of clones, with around 78% as singletons. This specimen consisted of peripheral blood mononuclear cells (PBMCs), obtained before the fourth cycle of nivolumab. The receptors shown here come from a human donor with classical Hodgkin lymphoma.

This chain joins TRBV11-2 and TRBJ2-7, with 7 bases aligning to TRBD1. Germline assignment: CDR1 SGHAT and CDR2 FQNNGV. The CDR3 contains 15 residues. Trimming took 6 bases from V and 2 from J; bases not matched to a gene: 10. CDR3 sequence (DNA): TGTGCCAGCAGTTTTCGTAGGACAGGACCCTACGAGCAGTACTTC. Its protein is CASSFRRTGPYEQYF.

This sequence joins TRBV6-6 and TRBJ2-1, with TRBD2 as a possible D gene (7 bases). The CDR3 contains 16 residues. Germline V CDR1 and CDR2: MNHNY, SVGAGI (reference sequence). V was shortened by 6 bases and J by 3 bases, with 18 bases between the two germline ends. The chain's CDR3 is CASRGLGEGHYNEQFF. The CDR3 DNA is TGTGCCAGCAGGGGGTTGGGGGAGGGACACTACAATGAGCAGTTCTTC.

This clone was recorded a few times. Other nucleotide sequences from this sample produce the same CDR3. The gene calls are TRBV6-5 and TRBJ1-3; 9 nucleotides agree with TRBD1. Germline V gene sequence: CDR1 MNHEY, CDR2 SVGAGI. The length of the CDR3 is 16 residues. Trimming removed 4 bases from V and 3 bases from J; junction bases left unmatched: 7. CDR3 coding DNA: TGTGCCAGCAGTTGGAACAGGGGGCGCGATGGAAACACCATATATTTT. Translation: CASSWNRGRDGNTIYF.

The chain employs TRBV7-2 and TRBJ2-5; TRBD1 is a possible D gene (6 bases). Germline-derived CDR1 and CDR2 are SGHTA and FQGNSA. The CDR3 consists of 16 residues. With 2 bases removed from V and 1 base from J, the gap between germline ends came to 14 bases. The CDR3 DNA is TGTGCCAGCAGCTTACCCCTGGGACAATTCCAAGAGACCCAGTACTTC. It is translated as CASSLPLGQFQETQYF.

The rearrangement joins TRBV10-3 to TRBJ2-1; TRBD1 aligns across 11 bases. Trimming removed 7 bases from V and 7 bases from J; junction bases left unmatched: 3. The CDR3 runs 13 residues. Per the germline V gene, CDR1 is ENHRY and CDR2 is SYGVKD. CDR3 sequence (DNA): TGTGCCATCATGGACAGGGGGCGAAATGAGCAGTTCTTC. This encodes CAIMDRGRNEQFF.

This chain joins TRBV28 and TRBJ1-5; 7 bases are shared with TRBD1. J was trimmed by 2 bases and V by 5 bases; bases with no gene match: 6. CDR3 length equals 15 residues. Germline CDR1 is MDHEN and CDR2 is SYDVKM. CDR3 bases: TGTGCCAGCAGTCATGACAGGGATGGCAATCAGCCCCAGCATTTT. This encodes CASSHDRDGNQPQHF.

The J gene is TRBJ2-3, the V gene TRBV5-4, with 7 bases that match TRBD1. The germline gives CDR1 SGHNT, CDR2 YYREEE (reference sequence). The V segment lost 3 bases and the J segment 4 bases; nucleotides outside the gene matches: 2. The CDR3 loop spans 13 amino acids. The CDR3 DNA reads TGTGCCAGCAGCTATACAGGGGCAGATACGCAGTATTTT. This sequence encodes CASSYTGADTQYF.

Only a few counts were recorded for this clone. V gene TRBV29-1 combines with J gene TRBJ2-1, with D unresolved. Trimming left V 5 bases short and J 4 bases short, with 3 bases between. The CDR3 spans 10 residues. From germline, CDR1 is SQVTM and CDR2 ANQGSEA. The CDR3 reads CSVHYNEQFF. Here the CDR3 DNA reads TGCAGCGTTCATTACAATGAGCAGTTCTTC.

The chain recombines TRBV12-5 with TRBJ1-3; maybe TRBD1 (5 bases). Germline V gives CDR1 LGHNT, CDR2 FRNRAP. V lost 2 bases, J lost 7 bases, and 21 bases lay in between. CDR3 length equals 17 residues. This CDR3 is CASGLTRGLLGTNTIYF. CDR3 in DNA: TGTGCTAGTGGTTTGACAAGGGGCCTTCTCGGAACGAACACCATATATTTT.

The chain has TRBV5-4 and TRBJ2-1, with 7 bases fitting TRBD2. Germline values: CDR1 SGHNT, CDR2 YYREEE (reference sequence). The length of the CDR3 is 16 residues. Losses at the gene ends were 3 bases for V and 9 bases for J; bases not matched to a gene: 15. CDR3 sequence reads: CASSSGGGEGAFEQFF. The CDR3 nucleotides read TGTGCCAGCAGCTCGGGGGGAGGGGAAGGGGCGTTTGAGCAGTTCTTC.

V usage is TRBV6-6 and J usage is TRBJ1-6; 7 positions agree with TRBD1. The germline gives CDR1 MNHNY, CDR2 SVGAGI (reference sequence). The junction had 9 bases not matched to a gene; V was cut back by 2 bases and J by 8 bases. The length of the CDR3 is 16 residues. Here the CDR3 reads CASSYGPTGWDSPLHF. DNA for the CDR3: TGTGCCAGCAGTTACGGGCCGACAGGGTGGGATTCACCCCTCCACTTT.

The rearrangement uses TRBV9 and TRBJ2-3; 12 bases fit TRBD2. Germline CDR1 and CDR2: SGDLS and YYNGEE. This CDR3 contains 15 residues. V dropped 4 bases and J dropped 5; count of bases not matched to a gene: 5. This chain's CDR3 is CASSPSGGALDTQYF. The CDR3 region has the DNA TGTGCCAGCAGCCCTAGCGGGGGGGCTTTAGATACGCAGTATTTT.

V gene TRBV7-2 combines with J gene TRBJ1-2; a weak D match, TRBD1 (5 bases). The germline V gene encodes CDR1 SGHTA and CDR2 FQGNSA. Trimming removed 6 bases at V and 4 bases at J, with 18 bases between. This CDR3 spans 15 amino acids. CDR3 coding DNA: TGTGCCAGCAGACCCCCCCTTGGAGGGGCCTATGGCTACACCTTC. Its protein is CASRPPLGGAYGYTF.

CDR3 coding DNA: TGTGCCAGCAGTGGAGAAATAGCCCCGGGGGGAGAAAAACTGTTTTTT. Protein sequence: CASSGEIAPGGEKLFF. The V call is TRBV2, the J call TRBJ1-4, with a tentative D call TRBD1 (5 bases). Germline lookup yields CDR1 SNHLY and CDR2 FYNNEI. Trimming left V 4 bases short and J 8 bases short, with 20 bases between. The CDR3 consists of 16 residues.

The chain carries TRBV7-2 and TRBJ2-7; D tentatively fits TRBD1 or TRBD2 (5 bases each). The V end was cut by 1 base, the J end by 3 bases, with 10 bases between. The CDR3 is 14 amino acids. Germline values: CDR1 SGHTA, CDR2 FQGNSA. CDR3 DNA: TGTGCCAGCAGCTTAGTCGCAGGGAGCTACGAGCAGTACTTC. Translating it yields CASSLVAGSYEQYF.

The chain uses TRBV27 and TRBJ2-4; D is undetermined. V was cut by 0 bases and J by 0 bases, with 0 bases left in between. The germline V gene has CDR1 MNHEY and CDR2 SMNVEV (reference sequence). The CDR3 extends over 13 amino acids. The DNA of the CDR3 is TGTGCCAGCAGTTTATCAGCCAAAAACATTCAGTACTTC. Its translation: CASSLSAKNIQYF.

The chain combines TRBV18 with TRBJ2-1; D might be TRBD1 or TRBD2, each matching 5 bases. This CDR3 region has 16 residues. Trimming left V 0 bases short and J 0 bases short, with 9 bases between. Per germline, CDR1 KGHSH and CDR2 LQKENI. CDR3 sequence: CASSPPTGGSYNEQFF. In DNA, the CDR3 is TGTGCCAGCTCACCACCCACTGGGGGCTCCTACAATGAGCAGTTCTTC.

J is TRBJ1-5 and V is TRBV10-1, with D maybe TRBD1 (6 bases). CDR1 WNHNN and CDR2 SYGVQD come from the germline V gene (reference sequence). Trimming shortened V by 6 bases and J by 2 bases, and 20 bases separated the two germline ends. CDR3 size: 17 residues. CDR3 sequence: CASSLGTSILGNQPQHF. CDR3 nucleotides: TGCGCCAGCAGCCTCGGGACAAGTATCCTGGGCAATCAGCCCCAGCATTTT.

Sample share makes this clone medium-sized. The V gene is TRBV6-6, the J gene TRBJ2-7; no reliable D call. Germline CDR1 MNHNY, CDR2 SVGAGI (reference sequence). The CDR3 contains 16 residues. V shed 0 bases and J shed 0 bases, with 12 bases lying between them. The CDR3 region is CASSYSKLQPSYEQYF. CDR3 nucleotide sequence: TGTGCCAGCAGTTACTCGAAGTTGCAGCCCTCCTACGAGCAGTACTTC.

This clone was seen once. The V gene is TRBV4-1, the J gene TRBJ2-3; weak D call: TRBD2 (5 bases). V was clipped by 4 bases and J by 0 bases, with 17 bases between them. The CDR3 runs 17 residues. Germline V gene lookup returns CDR1 MGHRA and CDR2 YSYEKL. CDR3 loop: CASSPEGPPWSTDTQYF. CDR3 bases: TGCGCCAGCAGCCCAGAGGGCCCTCCTTGGAGCACAGATACGCAGTATTTT.

This clone showed up just a few times. The rearrangement links TRBV9 to TRBJ2-3; D gene uncertain. The V and J ends lost 3 bases and 6 bases respectively, with 17 bases between them. This CDR3 has 15 residues. CDR1 is SGDLS, CDR2 YYNGEE, per germline. The DNA of the CDR3 is TGTGCCAGCAGCGCGAACCTCCAGTTGGGTGATACGCAGTATTTT. Its translation is CASSANLQLGDTQYF.

This clone was observed a few times. The rearrangement uses TRBV6-5 and TRBJ1-2, with D perhaps TRBD1 (6 bases). CDR3 length: 13 residues. CDR1 is MNHEY and CDR2 is SVGAGI in the germline V gene. V dropped 6 bases and J dropped 3 bases, with 11 bases sitting between them. CDR3 in DNA: TGTGCCAGCAGCGCCACAGGGTACTATGGCTACACCTTC. Translated, it gives CASSATGYYGYTF.

The chain couples TRBV6-5 to TRBJ2-7; 7 nucleotides agree with TRBD1. CDR3 size: 14 residues. V shed 6 bases, J shed 7 bases, and the junction held 12 bases outside the gene matches. In germline, CDR1 is MNHEY, CDR2 SVGAGI. The CDR3 nucleotides read TGTGCCAGCAGATCCCCGGGACAGTTCCGTGAGCAGTACTTC. Translation gives CASRSPGQFREQYF.

This clone occurred once. The gene calls are TRBV30 and TRBJ1-2; TRBD1 is a possible D gene (6 bases). With 3 bases removed from V and 1 base from J, the gap between germline ends came to 24 bases. CDR3 length: 18 amino acids. Looked up from germline, CDR1 is GTSNPN and CDR2 is SVGIG (reference sequence). CDR3 loop: CAWRGLWGAFFNNYGYTF. In nucleotides, the CDR3 is TGTGCCTGGAGAGGTCTCTGGGGGGCTTTTTTCAATAACTATGGCTACACCTTC.

The chain recombines TRBV5-4 with TRBJ2-4, with TRBD1 matching over 8 bases. There are 17 residues in the CDR3. After removal of 1 base from V and 1 base from J, the junction contained 7 bases not matched to a gene. CDR1 is SGHNT and CDR2 is YYREEE in the germline V gene (reference sequence). The CDR3 DNA sequence: TGTGCCAGCAGCTTGACCGGACAGGGCCATGCCAAAAACATTCAGTACTTC. Protein: CASSLTGQGHAKNIQYF.

This clone showed up just a few times. The genes are TRBV29-1 and TRBJ1-1, with D hard to call. There are 13 residues in the CDR3. From germline, CDR1 is SQVTM and CDR2 ANQGSEA. The ends were cut back, 8 bases at V and 3 bases at J, with 16 bases in the middle. The CDR3 DNA sequence: TGCAGCTCGAGACACTGGGGAGACACTGAAGCTTTCTTT. Protein: CSSRHWGDTEAFF.

The rearrangement links TRBV27 to TRBJ2-6; TRBD2 is a possible D gene (6 bases). V was pared by 4 bases and J by 0 bases, with 19 bases between. CDR1 is MNHEY, CDR2 SMNVEV, per germline (reference sequence). CDR3 length: 19 residues. CDR3 coding DNA: TGTGCCAGCAGTTCGCGACTCCACCCCGGGGGCTCTGGGGCCAACGTCCTGACTTTC. It specifies CASSSRLHPGGSGANVLTF.

This clone was counted at least ten times. The chain recombines TRBV5-1 with TRBJ1-6; 9 nucleotides line up with TRBD1. CDR1 and CDR2 (germline): SGHRS, YFSETQ. This CDR3 spans 15 amino acids. After removal of 0 bases from V and 7 bases from J, the junction contained 2 bases not matched to a gene. CDR3 DNA sequence: TGCGCCAGCAGCTTGGGAGGGACAGGGAATTCACCCCTCCACTTT. It yields the protein CASSLGGTGNSPLHF.

This clone has just a few counts. The chain recombines TRBV6-4 with TRBJ1-1, with D perhaps matching TRBD1 (5 bases). The CDR3 has 16 amino acids. The ends were cut back, 4 bases at V and 0 bases at J, with 15 bases in the middle. The germline gives CDR1 MRHNA, CDR2 SNTAGT. As DNA, the CDR3 is TGTGCCAGCAGTGTGTCAGGAGGAGGGGTGAACACTGAAGCTTTCTTT. Encoded protein: CASSVSGGGVNTEAFF.

The rearrangement joins TRBV5-1 to TRBJ1-4; 8 bases line up with TRBD1. This CDR3 contains 20 residues. The germline gives CDR1 SGHRS, CDR2 YFSETQ. After removal of 0 bases from V and 0 bases from J, the junction contained 13 bases not matched to a gene. CDR3 sequence: CASSLGHSGGAYPTNEKLFF. DNA for the CDR3: TGCGCCAGCAGCTTGGGGCATTCAGGGGGCGCTTATCCAACTAATGAAAAACTGTTTTTT. Full variable domain (remainder filled in from reference TRBV5-1 and TRBJ1-4): KAGVTQTPRYLIKTRGQQVTLSCSPISGHRSVSWYQQTPGQGLQFLFEYFSETQRNKGNFPGRFSGRQFSNSRSEMNVSTLELGDSALYLCASSLGHSGGAYPTNEKLFFGSGTQLSVL.